A selection of T cell receptor beta chains follows, all from one sample in a study of Tregs in tolerant kidney transplant recipients. Some clones are missing from TCRdb's copy, which holds only in-frame ones; the method was immunoSEQ multiplex PCR. Among tens of thousands of clones, 80% to 95% were seen once, and the ten largest hold roughly 1.7%. Sequences were derived from CD4+ T cells from blood (PBMCs), sampled 12 months after the transplant. The receptors originated from a human patient who received a combined kidney and bone marrow transplant. Some T cells may be transferred from the graft donor. CDR3s include the opening cysteine and the closing phenylalanine or tryptophan. A D gene is named only where the DNA matches it firmly. Size is omitted from some rows. Given values are once, few, many or a class for expanded clones.

CDR3 protein: CASTEGSNVLTF
CDR3 DNA: TGTGCCAGCACGGAGGGATCCAACGTCCTGACTTTC
clone size: .
D gene: .
V gene: TRBV14
J gene: TRBJ2-6

CDR3 protein: CASSQEPGRASPLHF
CDR3 DNA: TGCGCCAGCAGCCAAGAACCTGGCAGGGCCTCACCCCTCCACTTT
clone size: .
D gene: .
V gene: TRBV4-3
J gene: TRBJ1-6

CDR3 protein: CASSSDWGRGYTF
CDR3 DNA: TGTGCCAGCAGTTCCGACTGGGGGAGGGGCTACACCTTC
clone size: .
D gene: .
V gene: TRBV28
J gene: TRBJ1-2

CDR3 protein: CASSPGTGYTEAFF
CDR3 DNA: TGTGCCAGCTCACCAGGTACAGGGTACACTGAAGCTTTCTTT
clone size: .
D gene: .
V gene: TRBV18
J gene: TRBJ1-1

CDR3 protein: CASKQLAGASDTQYF
CDR3 DNA: TGTGCCAGCAAACAACTAGCGGGAGCGTCAGATACGCAGTATTTT
clone size: .
D gene: TRBD2
V gene: TRBV2
J gene: TRBJ2-3

CDR3 protein: CASSQDALAWNEQFF
CDR3 DNA: TGCGCCAGCAGCCAAGATGCCCTCGCGTGGAATGAGCAGTTCTTC
clone size: .
D gene: .
V gene: TRBV4-3
J gene: TRBJ2-1

CDR3 protein: CASSPGLVYNEQFF
CDR3 DNA: TGTGCCAGCAGCCCGGGACTAGTCTACAATGAGCAGTTCTTC
clone size: .
D gene: TRBD2
V gene: TRBV7-2
J gene: TRBJ2-1

CDR3 protein: CASTRGSSYEQYF
CDR3 DNA: TGTGCCAGTACCAGGGGGAGCTCCTACGAGCAGTACTTC
clone size: .
D gene: TRBD1
V gene: TRBV19
J gene: TRBJ2-7

CDR3 protein: CASSSRDRGVFEQYF
CDR3 DNA: TGTGCCAGCAGCTCGCGGGACAGGGGAGTCTTTGAGCAGTACTTC
clone size: .
D gene: TRBD1
V gene: TRBV11-1
J gene: TRBJ2-7

CDR3 protein: CASSLSGTGFSLSGEQYF
CDR3 DNA: TGTGCCAGCAGCTTGTCCGGGACAGGGTTCTCATTGTCGGGCGAGCAGTACTTC
clone size: .
D gene: TRBD1
V gene: TRBV7-3
J gene: TRBJ2-7

CDR3 protein: CASSLLEETQYF
CDR3 DNA: TGCGCCAGCAGCCTACTGGAGGAGACCCAGTACTTC
clone size: .
D gene: .
V gene: TRBV5-1
J gene: TRBJ2-5

CDR3 protein: CASGLVRGGSDIF
CDR3 DNA: TGTGCTAGTGGTTTGGTACGTGGCGGGAGTGATATCTTC
clone size: .
D gene: TRBD2
V gene: TRBV12-5
J gene: TRBJ2-1

CDR3 protein: CASSLREITGELFF
CDR3 DNA: TGTGCCAGCAGTTTGCGGGAGATCACCGGGGAGCTGTTTTTT
clone size: .
D gene: TRBD2
V gene: TRBV27
J gene: TRBJ2-2

CDR3 protein: CSVRAAGGAFF
CDR3 DNA: TGCAGCGTCCGGGCGGCGGGCGGAGCTTTCTTT
clone size: .
D gene: .
V gene: TRBV29-1
J gene: TRBJ1-1

CDR3 protein: CASSPRGFLGDTQYF
CDR3 DNA: TGTGCCAGCAGCCCGAGAGGGTTCCTCGGAGATACGCAGTATTTT
clone size: few
D gene: .
V gene: TRBV7-9
J gene: TRBJ2-3

CDR3 protein: CASSAGTGYGYTF
CDR3 DNA: TGTGCCAGCAGCGCCGGGACAGGTTATGGCTACACCTTC
clone size: .
D gene: TRBD1
V gene: TRBV5-4
J gene: TRBJ1-2

CDR3 protein: CAISNRQGKGNTIYF
CDR3 DNA: TGTGCCATCAGTAACCGACAGGGGAAAGGAAACACCATATATTTT
clone size: .
D gene: TRBD1
V gene: TRBV10-3
J gene: TRBJ1-3

CDR3 protein: CASSHTTSESTDTQYF
CDR3 DNA: TGTGCCAGCTCACACACGACTAGCGAGAGCACAGATACGCAGTATTTT
clone size: .
D gene: TRBD2
V gene: TRBV18
J gene: TRBJ2-3

CDR3 protein: CASSYFSGGGETQYF
CDR3 DNA: TGTGCCAGCAGTTATTTTTCGGGCGGGGGAGAGACCCAGTACTTC
clone size: .
D gene: TRBD2
V gene: TRBV28
J gene: TRBJ2-5

CDR3 protein: CASSPTTGGDTEAFF
CDR3 DNA: TGTGCCAGCTCACCAACTACAGGGGGGGACACTGAAGCTTTCTTT
clone size: .
D gene: TRBD1
V gene: TRBV18
J gene: TRBJ1-1

CDR3 protein: CASSEPLRLAGVRYNEQFF
CDR3 DNA: TGTGCCAGCAGCGAACCCCTTAGACTAGCGGGAGTAAGATACAATGAGCAGTTCTTC
clone size: .
D gene: .
V gene: TRBV21-1
J gene: TRBJ2-1

CDR3 protein: CASSEGLATDTQYF
CDR3 DNA: TGTGCCAGCAGTGAGGGACTAGCGACAGATACGCAGTATTTT
clone size: .
D gene: TRBD2
V gene: TRBV6-1
J gene: TRBJ2-3

CDR3 protein: CASSLVGGSYNEQFF
CDR3 DNA: TGCGCCAGCAGCTTGGTTGGCGGGAGCTACAATGAGCAGTTCTTC
clone size: .
D gene: TRBD2
V gene: TRBV5-1
J gene: TRBJ2-1

CDR3 protein: CASKRTGNYYEQYF
CDR3 DNA: TGTGCCAGCAAGCGGACAGGGAATTACTACGAGCAGTACTTC
clone size: .
D gene: TRBD1
V gene: TRBV28
J gene: TRBJ2-7

CDR3 protein: CASSSESYNSPLHF
CDR3 DNA: TGTGCCAGCAGCTCAGAATCCTATAATTCACCCCTCCACTTT
clone size: .
D gene: .
V gene: TRBV7-9
J gene: TRBJ1-6

CDR3 protein: CASSRDREETQYF
CDR3 DNA: TGTGCCAGCAGTCGGGACAGGGAAGAGACCCAGTACTTC
clone size: .
D gene: TRBD1
V gene: TRBV11-2
J gene: TRBJ2-5

CDR3 protein: CASSQGQGSSYNSPLHF
CDR3 DNA: TGTGCCAGCAGCCAAGGACAGGGAAGCTCCTATAATTCACCCCTCCACTTT
clone size: once
D gene: TRBD1
V gene: TRBV7-4
J gene: TRBJ1-6

CDR3 protein: CASSSPRGAYEQYF
CDR3 DNA: TGTGCCAGCAGTTCACCTCGGGGGGCCTACGAGCAGTACTTC
clone size: .
D gene: TRBD2
V gene: TRBV11-2
J gene: TRBJ2-7

CDR3 protein: CASSPGQGYNEQFF
CDR3 DNA: TGCGCCAGCAGCCCGGGACAGGGGTACAATGAGCAGTTCTTC
clone size: .
D gene: TRBD1
V gene: TRBV4-3
J gene: TRBJ2-1

CDR3 protein: CASSLGQGQGAHTF
CDR3 DNA: TGTGCCAGCAGCTTAGGCCAGGGACAGGGAGCCCACACCTTC
clone size: .
D gene: TRBD1
V gene: TRBV11-3
J gene: TRBJ1-2

CDR3 protein: CASRRTGRPNTEAFF
CDR3 DNA: TGTGCCAGCAGAAGGACAGGGAGGCCGAACACTGAAGCTTTCTTT
clone size: .
D gene: TRBD1
V gene: TRBV2
J gene: TRBJ1-1

CDR3 protein: CASSQDTSNTEAFF
CDR3 DNA: TGTGCCAGCAGCCAGGACACCTCGAACACTGAAGCTTTCTTT
clone size: .
D gene: .
V gene: TRBV5-4
J gene: TRBJ1-1

CDR3 protein: CASSPTGLSGDEQFF
CDR3 DNA: TGTGCCAGCAGCCCGACGGGACTGAGTGGCGATGAGCAGTTCTTC
clone size: .
D gene: .
V gene: TRBV11-3
J gene: TRBJ2-1